This T cell receptor (beta chain) was recorded in a study of PD-1 blockade in classical Hodgkin lymphoma. Notes on this clone: The antigen is undetermined.

Notes on the study in general: When set against healthy donors, newly diagnosed patients were reported to show lower baseline TCR diversity. The authors have not defined what causes the repertoire differences, possibly disease activity or prior therapy.

The germline V gene has CDR1 LNHDA and CDR2 SQIVND (reference sequence). The CDR3 has 14 residues. Between the trimmed V and J ends, which lost 3 bases and 7 bases, there was a span of 12 bases. Using immunoSEQ multiplex PCR, the repertoire was profiled, and TCRdb retains in-frame clones only, with some absent. The data show tens of thousands of clones, with around 87% seen just once and approximately 15% held by the top ten. Every single patient, without exception, relapsed after autologous stem cell transplantation, and brentuximab vedotin exposure varied. V usage is TRBV19 and J usage is TRBJ1-4, with D possibly TRBD1 on 6 matching bases. The sequences come from peripheral blood mononuclear cells (PBMCs), collected at baseline. The TCR sequence derives from a human donor with classical Hodgkin lymphoma. This CDR3 reads CASSIGGAGEKLFF. Written as DNA, the CDR3 is TGTGCCAGTAGTATTGGGGGCGCGGGTGAAAAACTGTTTTTT.